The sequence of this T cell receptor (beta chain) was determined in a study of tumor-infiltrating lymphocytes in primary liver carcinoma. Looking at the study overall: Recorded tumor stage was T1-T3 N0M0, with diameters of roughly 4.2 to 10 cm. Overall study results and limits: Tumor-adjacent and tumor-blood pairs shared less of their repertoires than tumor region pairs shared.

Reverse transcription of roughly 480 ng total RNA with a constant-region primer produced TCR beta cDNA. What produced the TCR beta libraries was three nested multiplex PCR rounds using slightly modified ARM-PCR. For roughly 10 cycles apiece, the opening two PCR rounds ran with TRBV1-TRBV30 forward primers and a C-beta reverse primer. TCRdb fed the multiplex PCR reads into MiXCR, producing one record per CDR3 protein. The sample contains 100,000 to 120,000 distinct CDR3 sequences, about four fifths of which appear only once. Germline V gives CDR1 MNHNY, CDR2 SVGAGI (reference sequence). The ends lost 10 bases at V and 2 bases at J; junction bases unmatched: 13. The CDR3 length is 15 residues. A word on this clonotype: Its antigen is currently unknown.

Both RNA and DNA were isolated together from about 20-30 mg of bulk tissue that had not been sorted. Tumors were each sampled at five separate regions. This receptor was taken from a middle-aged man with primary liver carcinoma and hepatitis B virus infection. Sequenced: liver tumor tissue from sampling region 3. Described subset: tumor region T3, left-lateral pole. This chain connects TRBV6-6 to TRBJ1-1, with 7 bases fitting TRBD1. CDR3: CAIIGMVGGNTEAFF. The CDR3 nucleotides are TGTGCCATCATCGGAATGGTAGGGGGCAACACTGAAGCTTTCTTT.